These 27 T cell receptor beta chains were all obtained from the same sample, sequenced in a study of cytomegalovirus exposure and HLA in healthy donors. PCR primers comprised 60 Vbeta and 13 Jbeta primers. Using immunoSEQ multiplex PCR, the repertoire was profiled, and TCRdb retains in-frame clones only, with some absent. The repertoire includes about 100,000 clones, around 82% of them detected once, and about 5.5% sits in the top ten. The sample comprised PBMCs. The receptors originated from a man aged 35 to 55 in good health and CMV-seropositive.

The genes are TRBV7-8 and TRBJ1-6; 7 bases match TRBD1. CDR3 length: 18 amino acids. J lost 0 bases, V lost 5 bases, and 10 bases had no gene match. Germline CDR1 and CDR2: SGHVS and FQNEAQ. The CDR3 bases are TGTGCCAGCAGCATACCCCTGACAGGGAGCTCCTATAATTCACCCCTCCACTTT. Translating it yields CASSIPLTGSSYNSPLHF.

As DNA, the CDR3 is TGCGCCAGCAGCAGCCGGGACAGGGCTAACAATGAGCAGTTCTTC. Translated, it gives CASSSRDRANNEQFF. This chain joins TRBV4-1 and TRBJ2-1; 9 bases agree with TRBD1. The J segment lost 5 bases and the V segment lost 5 bases, leaving 7 bases of the junction unmatched. The CDR3 totals 15 residues. Germline lookup yields CDR1 MGHRA and CDR2 YSYEKL.

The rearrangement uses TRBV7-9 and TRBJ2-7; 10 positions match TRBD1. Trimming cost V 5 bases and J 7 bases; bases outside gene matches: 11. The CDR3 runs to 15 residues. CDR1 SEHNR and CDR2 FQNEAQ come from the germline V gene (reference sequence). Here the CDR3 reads CASSPRGQGLWEQYF. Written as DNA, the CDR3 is TGTGCCAGCAGCCCTAGGGGACAGGGGCTGTGGGAGCAGTACTTC.

The CDR3 loop is CASSDPGTGNTEAFF. Written as DNA, the CDR3 is TGTGCCAGCAGTGACCCGGGGACAGGGAACACTGAAGCTTTCTTT. The chain recombines TRBV27 with TRBJ1-1; TRBD1 matches 8 bases. The CDR3 extends over 15 amino acids. The ends lost 5 bases at V and 1 base at J; junction bases unmatched: 6. CDR1 and CDR2 from the germline V gene are MNHEY and SMNVEV (reference sequence).

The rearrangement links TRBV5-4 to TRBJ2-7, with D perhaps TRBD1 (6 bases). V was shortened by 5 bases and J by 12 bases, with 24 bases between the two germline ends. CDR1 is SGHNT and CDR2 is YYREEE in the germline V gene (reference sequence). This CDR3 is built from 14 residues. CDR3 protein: CASSDSGTSREGYF. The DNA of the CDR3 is TGTGCCAGCAGTGATTCCGGGACATCAAGAGAAGGGTACTTC.

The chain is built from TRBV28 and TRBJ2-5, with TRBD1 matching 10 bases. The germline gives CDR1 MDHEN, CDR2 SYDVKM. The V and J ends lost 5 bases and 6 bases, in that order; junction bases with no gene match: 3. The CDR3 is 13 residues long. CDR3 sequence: CASSGTGVKTQYF. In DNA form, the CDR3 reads TGTGCCAGCAGTGGGACAGGGGTGAAGACCCAGTACTTC.

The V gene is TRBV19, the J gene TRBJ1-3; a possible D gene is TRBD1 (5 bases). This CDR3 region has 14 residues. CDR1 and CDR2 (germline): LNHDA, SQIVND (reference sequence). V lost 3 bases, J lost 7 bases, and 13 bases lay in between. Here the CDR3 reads CASSIQGTRNTIYF. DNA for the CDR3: TGTGCCAGTAGTATTCAGGGAACTCGGAACACCATATATTTT. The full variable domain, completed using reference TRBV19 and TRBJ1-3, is DGGITQSPKYLFRKEGQNVTLSCEQNLNHDAMYWYRQDPGQGLRLIYYSQIVNDFQKGDIAEGYSVSREKKESFPLTVTSAQKNPTAFYLCASSIQGTRNTIYFGEGSWLTVV.

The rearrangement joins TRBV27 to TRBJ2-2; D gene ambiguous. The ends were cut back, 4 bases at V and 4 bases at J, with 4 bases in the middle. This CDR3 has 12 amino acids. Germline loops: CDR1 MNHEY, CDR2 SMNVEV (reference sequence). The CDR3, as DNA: TGTGCCAGCAGTTCGGTCACCGGGGAGCTGTTTTTT. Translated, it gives CASSSVTGELFF.

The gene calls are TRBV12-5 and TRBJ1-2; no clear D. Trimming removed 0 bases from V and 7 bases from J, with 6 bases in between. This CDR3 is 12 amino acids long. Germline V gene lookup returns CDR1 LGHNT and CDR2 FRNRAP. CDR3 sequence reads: CASGLVPGGYTF. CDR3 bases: TGTGCTAGTGGTTTGGTACCCGGTGGCTACACCTTC.

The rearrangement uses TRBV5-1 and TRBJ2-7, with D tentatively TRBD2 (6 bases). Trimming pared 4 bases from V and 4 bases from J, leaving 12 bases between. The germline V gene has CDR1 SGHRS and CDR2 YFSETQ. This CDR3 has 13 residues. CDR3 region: CASSLFRGYEQYF. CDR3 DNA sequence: TGCGCCAGCAGCCTCTTTCGGGGGTACGAGCAGTACTTC.

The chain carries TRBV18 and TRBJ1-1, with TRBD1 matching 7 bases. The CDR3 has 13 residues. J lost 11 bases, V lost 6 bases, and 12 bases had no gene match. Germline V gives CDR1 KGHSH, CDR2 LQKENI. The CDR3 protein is CASSPTGASYAFF. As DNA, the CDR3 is TGTGCCAGCTCTCCAACAGGGGCATCCTACGCTTTCTTT.

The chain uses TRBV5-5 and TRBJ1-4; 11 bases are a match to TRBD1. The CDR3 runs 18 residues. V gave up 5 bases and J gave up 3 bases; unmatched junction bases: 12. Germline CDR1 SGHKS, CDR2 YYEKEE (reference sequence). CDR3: CASRLGAGTGGSNEKLFF. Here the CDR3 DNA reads TGTGCCAGCAGACTCGGCGCGGGGACAGGGGGTTCTAATGAAAAACTGTTTTTT.

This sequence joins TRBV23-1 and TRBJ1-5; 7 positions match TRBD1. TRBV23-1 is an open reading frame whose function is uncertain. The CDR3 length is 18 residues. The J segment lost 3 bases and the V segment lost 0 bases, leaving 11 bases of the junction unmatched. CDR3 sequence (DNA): TGCGCCAGCAGTCAATCGGTAGGGGGCGCGATTAACAATCAGCCCCAGCATTTT. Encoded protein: CASSQSVGGAINNQPQHF.

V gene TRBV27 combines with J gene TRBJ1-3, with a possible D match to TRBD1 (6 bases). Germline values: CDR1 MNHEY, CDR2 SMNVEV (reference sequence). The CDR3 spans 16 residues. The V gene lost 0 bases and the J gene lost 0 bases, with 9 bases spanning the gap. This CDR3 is CASSLSQGLSGNTIYF. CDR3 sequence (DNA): TGTGCCAGCAGTTTATCACAGGGCCTCTCTGGAAACACCATATATTTT.

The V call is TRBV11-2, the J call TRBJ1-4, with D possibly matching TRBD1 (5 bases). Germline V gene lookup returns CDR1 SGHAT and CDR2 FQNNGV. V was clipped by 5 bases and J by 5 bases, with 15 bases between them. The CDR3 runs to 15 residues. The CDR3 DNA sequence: TGTGCCAGCAGCGAGGCAGGACAACGGAATGAAAAACTGTTTTTT. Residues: CASSEAGQRNEKLFF.

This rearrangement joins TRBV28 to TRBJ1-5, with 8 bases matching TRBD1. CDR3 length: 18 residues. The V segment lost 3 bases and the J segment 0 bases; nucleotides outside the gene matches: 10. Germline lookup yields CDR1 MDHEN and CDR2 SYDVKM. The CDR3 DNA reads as TGTGCCAGCAGTTTCTACACAGGGGGACTCAATAGCAATCAGCCCCAGCATTTT. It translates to CASSFYTGGLNSNQPQHF.

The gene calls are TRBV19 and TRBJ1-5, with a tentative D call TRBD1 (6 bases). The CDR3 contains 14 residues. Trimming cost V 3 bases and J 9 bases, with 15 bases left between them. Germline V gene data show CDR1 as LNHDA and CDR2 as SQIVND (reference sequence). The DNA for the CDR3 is TGTGCCAGTAGTATGCCCCAAGGGGGTAGGCCCCAGCATTTT. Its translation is CASSMPQGGRPQHF.

The CDR3 spells CASSTQALTYEQYF. The CDR3 bases are TGTGCCAGTAGTACCCAAGCCCTTACCTACGAGCAGTACTTC. V gene TRBV19 combines with J gene TRBJ2-5; the D is unclear. The J call could be wrong; TRBJ2-7 is a better fit for the DNA end. Germline V gene lookup returns CDR1 LNHDA and CDR2 SQIVND (reference sequence). This CDR3 region has 14 residues.

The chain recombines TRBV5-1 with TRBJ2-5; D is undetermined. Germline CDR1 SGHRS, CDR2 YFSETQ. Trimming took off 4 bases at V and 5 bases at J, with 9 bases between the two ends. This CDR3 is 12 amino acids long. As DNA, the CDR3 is TGCGCCAGCAGCCAACAGTCCGAGACCCAGTACTTC. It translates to CASSQQSETQYF.

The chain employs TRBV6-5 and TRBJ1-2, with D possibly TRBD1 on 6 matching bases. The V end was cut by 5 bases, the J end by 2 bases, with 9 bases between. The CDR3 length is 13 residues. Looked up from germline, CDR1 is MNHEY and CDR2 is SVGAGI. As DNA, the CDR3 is TGTGCCAGCAGTGAAGGACAGAACTATGGCTACACCTTC. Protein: CASSEGQNYGYTF.

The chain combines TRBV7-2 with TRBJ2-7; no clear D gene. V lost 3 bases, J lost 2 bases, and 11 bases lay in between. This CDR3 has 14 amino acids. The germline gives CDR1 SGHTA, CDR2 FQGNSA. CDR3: CASSLLALAYEQYF. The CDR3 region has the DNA TGTGCCAGCAGCTTGCTGGCGCTAGCCTACGAGCAGTACTTC.

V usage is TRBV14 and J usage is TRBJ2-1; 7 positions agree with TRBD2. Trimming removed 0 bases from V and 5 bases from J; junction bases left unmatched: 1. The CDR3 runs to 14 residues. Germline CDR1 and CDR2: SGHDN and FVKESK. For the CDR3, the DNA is TGTGCCAGCAGCCAAGAGGGACTACACAATGAGCAGTTCTTC. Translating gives CASSQEGLHNEQFF.

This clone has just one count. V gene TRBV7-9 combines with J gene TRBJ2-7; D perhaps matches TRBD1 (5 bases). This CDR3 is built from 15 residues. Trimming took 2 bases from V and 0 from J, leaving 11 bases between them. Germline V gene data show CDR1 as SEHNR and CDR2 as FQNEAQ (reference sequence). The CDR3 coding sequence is TGTGCCAGCAGCTTATCTTGGGGCAACTCCTACGAGCAGTACTTC. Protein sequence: CASSLSWGNSYEQYF.

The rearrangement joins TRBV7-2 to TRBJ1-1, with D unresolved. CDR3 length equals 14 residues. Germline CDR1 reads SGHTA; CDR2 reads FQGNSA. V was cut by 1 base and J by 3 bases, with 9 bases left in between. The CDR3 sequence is CASSLGGSYTEAFF. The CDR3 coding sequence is TGTGCCAGCAGCTTAGGAGGGAGTTACACTGAAGCTTTCTTT.

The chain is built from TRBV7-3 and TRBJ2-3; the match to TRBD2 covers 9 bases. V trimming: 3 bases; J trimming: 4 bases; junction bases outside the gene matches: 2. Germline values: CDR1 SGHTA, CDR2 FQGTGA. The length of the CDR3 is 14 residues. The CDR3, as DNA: TGTGCCAGCAGCTTTGGCGGGGGGGCAGATACGCAGTATTTT. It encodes CASSFGGGADTQYF.

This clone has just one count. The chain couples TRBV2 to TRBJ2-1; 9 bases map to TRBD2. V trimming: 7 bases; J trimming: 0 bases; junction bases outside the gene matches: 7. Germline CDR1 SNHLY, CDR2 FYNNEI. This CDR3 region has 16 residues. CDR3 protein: CASMRLADSSYNEQFF. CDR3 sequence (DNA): TGTGCCAGCATGAGACTAGCGGACTCCTCCTACAATGAGCAGTTCTTC.

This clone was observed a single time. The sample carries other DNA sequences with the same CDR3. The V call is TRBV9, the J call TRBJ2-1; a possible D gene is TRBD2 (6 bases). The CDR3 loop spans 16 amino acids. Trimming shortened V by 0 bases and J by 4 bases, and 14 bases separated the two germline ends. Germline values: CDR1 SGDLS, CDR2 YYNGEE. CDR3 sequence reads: CASSVGVAEVYNEQFF. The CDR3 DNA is TGTGCCAGCAGCGTAGGGGTAGCGGAGGTGTACAATGAGCAGTTCTTC.